A single sample is the source of the 4 T cell receptor beta chains below, sequenced in a study of blood T cell repertoires in COVID-19. The assay was immunoSEQ multiplex PCR, and TCRdb's table has in-frame clones only and misses some. The sample yields more than 300,000 clones, roughly 92% seen once. The sample comprised PBMCs or T cells enriched from blood (not recorded which). The receptors derive from a woman in her forties who had been exposed to COVID-19.

This chain connects TRBV7-2 to TRBJ1-6; tentatively, D is TRBD1 (6 bases). The V gene lost 6 bases and the J gene lost 10 bases, with 16 bases spanning the gap. CDR3 length: 14 amino acids. CDR1 is SGHTA and CDR2 is FQGNSA in the germline V gene. CDR3 sequence: CASSRYRDGSPLHF. CDR3 nucleotides: TGTGCCAGCAGTCGTTACAGGGATGGATCACCCCTCCACTTT.

This chain connects TRBV19 to TRBJ1-1; D gene unclear. Germline V lookup: CDR1 LNHDA, CDR2 SQIVND (reference sequence). CDR3 length: 16 amino acids. V lost 8 bases, J lost 1 base, and 20 bases lay in between. In nucleotides, the CDR3 is TGTGCCAGTTGGACTCCTGGAAAAGGCGGGAACACTGAAGCTTTCTTT. This translates into CASWTPGKGGNTEAFF.

The rearrangement links TRBV4-1 to TRBJ2-1; D not certain. The germline V gene encodes CDR1 MGHRA and CDR2 YSYEKL. The CDR3 contains 15 residues. V dropped 0 bases and J dropped 0 bases, with 6 bases sitting between them. The CDR3 nucleotides read TGCGCCAGCAGCCAAGAGACTGGCTCCTACAATGAGCAGTTCTTC. Translating gives CASSQETGSYNEQFF.

This chain joins TRBV20-1 and TRBJ1-2; 7 bases are a match to TRBD1. Unmatched junction bases numbered 11, after V lost 3 bases and J lost 10 bases. The CDR3 loop spans 13 amino acids. CDR1 and CDR2 from the germline V gene are DFQATT and SNEGSKA (reference sequence). CDR3 nucleotides: TGCAGTGCTAGTCGGACAGGAACCCTAGTCTACACCTTC. Its protein product is CSASRTGTLVYTF.